A selection of T cell receptor beta chains follows, all from one sample in a study of T cells after yellow fever vaccination. From the 5' RACE reads, TCRdb called clonotypes with MiXCR, one entry per CDR3 protein. This table holds 300,000 or so distinct CDR3 sequences, around 6.8% found once. Here the sequenced sample was PBMCs, taken more than 35 days after the first yellow fever vaccination. Receptors originate from a man in his late teens or twenties who received the YFV17D yellow fever vaccine. CDR3s include the opening cysteine and the closing phenylalanine or tryptophan. D genes are given only for firm matches. Size tells how often a clone was seen (once, few, many) or the class of an expanded clone, and some rows leave it out.

clone_size j_call v_call d_call cdr3_aa cdr3_nt
- TRBJ2-3 TRBV28 TRBD1 CASTSGTGSTDTQYF TGTGCCAGCACATCCGGGACAGGGAGCACAGATACGCAGTATTTT
few TRBJ2-5 TRBV6-5 - CASSYQGFQETQYF TGTGCCAGCAGTTACCAGGGCTTCCAAGAGACCCAGTACTTC
- TRBJ2-1 TRBV20-1 TRBD2 CSAFTSGGYNEQFF TGCAGTGCTTTTACTAGCGGGGGATACAATGAGCAGTTCTTC
few TRBJ2-1 TRBV18 TRBD2 CASSPGAGGPNEQFF TGTGCCAGCTCACCAGGAGCGGGGGGGCCGAATGAGCAGTTCTTC
- TRBJ2-4 TRBV5-6 TRBD1 CASSLTGQGRNIQYF TGTGCCAGCAGTCTTACGGGACAGGGAAGGAACATTCAGTACTTC
few TRBJ2-3 TRBV29-1 TRBD2 CSVGPGLQADTQYF TGCAGCGTGGGACCGGGACTACAAGCTGATACGCAGTATTTT
- TRBJ2-3 TRBV7-9 - CASSLAWDQRLTTQYF TGTGCCAGCAGCTTAGCTTGGGACCAGCGTTTGACTACGCAGTATTTT
- TRBJ2-3 TRBV5-1 - CASSFWQGSTDTQYF TGCGCCAGCAGCTTCTGGCAGGGGAGCACAGATACGCAGTATTTT
many TRBJ2-1 TRBV7-8 - CASGLSDEQFF TGTGCCAGCGGGTTGAGCGATGAGCAGTTCTTC
- TRBJ1-3 TRBV6-5 - CASSYSSPSGIGSGNTIYF TGTGCCAGCAGTTACTCGAGCCCTTCGGGGATCGGCTCTGGAAACACCATATATTTT
few TRBJ2-7 TRBV6-2/TRBV6-3 TRBD2 CASSYHGGAYEQYF TGTGCCAGCAGTTACCACGGGGGGGCTTACGAGCAGTACTTC
- TRBJ1-1 TRBV5-4 TRBD1 CASSSPWGGRGLGTEAFF TGTGCCAGCAGCTCGCCTTGGGGGGGAAGGGGGCTAGGCACTGAAGCTTTCTTT
- TRBJ2-5 TRBV20-1 - CSASSETQYF TGCAGTGCTAGCTCAGAGACCCAGTACTTC
many TRBJ2-3 TRBV20-1 TRBD2 CSATPGLANTDTQYF TGCAGTGCAACTCCGGGACTAGCGAACACAGATACGCAGTATTTT
few TRBJ2-1 TRBV12-3/TRBV12-4 TRBD2 CASKGSGGQNEQFF TGTGCCAGCAAAGGTAGCGGGGGCCAAAATGAGCAGTTCTTC
many TRBJ2-5 TRBV29-1 - CSGGRLGETQYF TGCAGCGGGGGGCGGCTCGGCGAGACCCAGTACTTC
many TRBJ1-1 TRBV27 - CASSFSGEGTEAFF TGTGCCAGCAGTTTTTCAGGGGAAGGGACTGAAGCTTTCTTT
- TRBJ2-3 TRBV5-4 TRBD2 CASSTPSGWEEQYF TGTGCCAGCTCGACCCCTAGCGGGTGGGAGGAGCAGTATTTT
few TRBJ1-2 TRBV19 - CASRRGQGPYGYTF TGTGCCAGTAGAAGGGGCCAGGGGCCCTATGGCTACACCTTC
- TRBJ1-1 TRBV5-1 - CASSITVNTEAFF TGCGCCAGCAGCATTACGGTGAACACTGAAGCTTTCTTT
- TRBJ2-7 TRBV3-1 - CASSLATGAFYEQYF TGTGCCAGCAGCCTCGCAACTGGGGCATTCTACGAGCAGTACTTC
medium-sized TRBJ2-3 TRBV4-2 TRBD2 CASSQALAGGTDTQYF TGTGCCAGCAGCCAAGCACTAGCGGGGGGTACAGATACGCAGTATTTT
many TRBJ1-3 TRBV11-2 - CASSPSGNTIYF TGTGCCAGCAGTCCCTCTGGAAACACCATATATTTT
- TRBJ2-7 TRBV25-1 - CASSEGPGTISYEQYF TGTGCCAGCAGTGAGGGACCGGGGACCATCTCCTACGAGCAGTACTTC
- TRBJ2-1 TRBV28 - CASRPQILYNEQFF TGTGCCAGCAGACCCCAGATCCTCTACAATGAGCAGTTCTTC
few TRBJ2-3 TRBV7-2 - CASSLASGPAGTDTQYF TGTGCCAGCAGCTTAGCGTCCGGCCCGGCCGGCACAGATACGCAGTATTTT
- TRBJ1-5 TRBV20-1 - CSANLPRVPNQPQHF TGCAGTGCTAATCTCCCACGGGTCCCCAATCAGCCCCAGCATTTT
many TRBJ2-1 TRBV7-9 TRBD2 CASSYTLAGLYNEQFF TGTGCCAGCAGCTACACCCTAGCGGGGCTCTACAATGAGCAGTTCTTC
many TRBJ1-2 TRBV3-1 - CASSQSAALFYTF TGTGCCAGCAGCCAAAGTGCGGCACTTTTCTACACCTTC
- TRBJ1-4 TRBV6-1 TRBD1 CASSEAQGANEKLFF TGTGCCAGCAGTGAGGCACAGGGGGCTAATGAAAAACTGTTTTTT
- TRBJ2-7 TRBV5-5 - CASSPTSGTLYEQYF TGTGCCAGCAGCCCAACCTCCGGGACCCTCTACGAGCAGTACTTC
- TRBJ1-6 TRBV2 - CASKGTLGSPLHF TGTGCCAGCAAGGGCACCTTGGGATCACCCCTCCACTTT
- TRBJ2-1 TRBV27 - CASNPVAGIIDEQFF TGTGCCAGCAACCCCGTCGCAGGGATCATCGATGAGCAGTTCTTC
many TRBJ2-7 TRBV7-2 - CASSPLPGGTDEQYF TGTGCCAGCAGCCCTTTACCCGGCGGGACCGACGAGCAGTACTTC
- TRBJ1-1 TRBV5-4 TRBD1 CAGFDRGRIEAFF TGTGCCGGGTTCGACAGGGGGCGAATTGAAGCTTTCTTT
many TRBJ1-1 TRBV4-2 - CASRGAGTPEAFF TGTGCCAGCCGGGGAGCCGGGACCCCTGAAGCTTTCTTT
- TRBJ2-3 TRBV7-3 TRBD2 CASSSTLGGTDTQYF TGTGCCAGCAGCTCGACCCTGGGGGGGACAGATACGCAGTATTTT
- TRBJ2-2 TRBV18 - CASSLQQDTGELFF TGTGCCAGCTCACTGCAACAGGACACCGGGGAGCTGTTTTTT
- TRBJ2-6 TRBV4-1 TRBD2 CASSQEITGGAVGANVLTF TGCGCCAGCAGCCAAGAGATAACCGGGGGGGCAGTAGGGGCCAACGTCCTGACTTTC
- TRBJ1-1 TRBV20-1 - CSARDPGVQTEAFF TGCAGTGCTAGAGATCCTGGGGTCCAGACTGAAGCTTTCTTT
many TRBJ1-2 TRBV28 - CASSPGPYGYTF TGTGCCAGTAGTCCGGGGCCCTATGGCTACACCTTC
many TRBJ2-7 TRBV20-1 TRBD2 CSARSSGDSYEQYF TGCAGTGCTAGGTCGAGCGGGGACTCCTACGAGCAGTACTTC
few TRBJ2-7 TRBV6-2/TRBV6-3 TRBD1 CASSYGQATYEQYF TGTGCCAGCAGTTACGGACAGGCGACCTACGAGCAGTACTTC
few TRBJ2-5 TRBV5-1 - CASSAGRYQETQYF TGCGCCAGCAGCGCTGGACGGTACCAAGAGACCCAGTACTTC
- TRBJ2-1 TRBV7-2 - CASSLLAGSGFNEQFF TGTGCCAGCAGCTTACTCGCGGGGAGTGGGTTCAATGAGCAGTTCTTC
few TRBJ2-7 TRBV6-5 - CASSTNYEQYF TGTGCCAGCAGTACCAACTACGAGCAGTACTTC
many TRBJ2-3 TRBV19 TRBD2 CASSIRRGGLDTQYF TGTGCCAGTAGTATAAGGCGGGGGGGCCTAGATACGCAGTATTTT
few TRBJ1-4 TRBV7-9 TRBD1 CASSPWQGGNEKLFF TGTGCCAGCAGCCCATGGCAGGGGGGAAATGAAAAACTGTTTTTT
many TRBJ1-2 TRBV12-3/TRBV12-4 TRBD1 CASTPSRGLRGYTF TGTGCCAGCACCCCGTCCAGGGGGCTAAGGGGCTACACCTTC
- TRBJ2-3 TRBV29-1 - CSVELVSGFTDTQYF TGCAGCGTTGAGTTAGTTTCGGGGTTCACAGATACGCAGTATTTT
- TRBJ1-3 TRBV10-3 - CAISESAGSGNTIYF TGTGCCATCAGTGAGTCTGCAGGCTCTGGAAACACCATATATTTT
many TRBJ1-1 TRBV18 - CATTGPNGGYSTEAFF TGTGCCACCACGGGTCCAAACGGGGGGTATAGCACTGAAGCTTTCTTT
few TRBJ1-2 TRBV7-2 - CASSLQGGFRFNYGYTF TGTGCCAGCAGCTTACAGGGAGGGTTTAGGTTTAACTATGGCTACACCTTC
- TRBJ2-1 TRBV11-1 TRBD2 CASSSIRATSGGDNEQFF TGTGCCAGCAGCTCTATCCGCGCGACTAGCGGGGGGGACAATGAGCAGTTCTTC
many TRBJ2-3 TRBV29-1 - CSAEGSTDTQYF TGCAGCGCCGAAGGGTCAACGGATACGCAGTATTTT
- TRBJ2-3 TRBV12-3/TRBV12-4 - CASSFELTQYF TGTGCCAGCAGTTTTGAACTTACGCAGTATTTT
few TRBJ2-6 TRBV5-1 - CASSPSAGGANVLTF TGCGCCAGCAGCCCGTCGGCCGGGGGGGCCAACGTCCTGACTTTC
few TRBJ1-4 TRBV20-1 - CSAFGLGEKLFF TGCAGTGCGTTTGGGCTCGGTGAAAAACTGTTTTTT
- TRBJ2-7 TRBV5-1 - CASTPDKNPSYEQYF TGCGCCAGCACCCCCGACAAGAATCCGTCCTACGAGCAGTACTTC
few TRBJ2-5 TRBV5-1 - CASSLDPQETQYF TGCGCCAGCAGCTTGGACCCGCAAGAGACCCAGTACTTC